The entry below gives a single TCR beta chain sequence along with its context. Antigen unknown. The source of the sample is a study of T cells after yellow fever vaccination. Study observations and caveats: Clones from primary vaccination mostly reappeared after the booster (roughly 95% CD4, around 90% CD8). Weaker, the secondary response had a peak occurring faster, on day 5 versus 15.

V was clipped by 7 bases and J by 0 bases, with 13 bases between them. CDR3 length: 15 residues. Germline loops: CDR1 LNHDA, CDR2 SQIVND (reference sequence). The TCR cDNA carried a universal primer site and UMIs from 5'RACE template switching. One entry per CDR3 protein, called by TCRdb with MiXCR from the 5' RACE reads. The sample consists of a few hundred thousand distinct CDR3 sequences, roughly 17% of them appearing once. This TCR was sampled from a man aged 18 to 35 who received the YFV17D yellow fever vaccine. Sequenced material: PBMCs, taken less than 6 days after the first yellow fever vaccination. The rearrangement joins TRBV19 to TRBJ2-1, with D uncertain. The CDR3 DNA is TGTGCCAGTACCCCATTTCACTTCTCCTACAATGAGCAGTTCTTC. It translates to CASTPFHFSYNEQFF.